This TCR beta chain derives from a study of T cell responses to AZD1222 COVID-19 vaccine. The method was immunoSEQ multiplex PCR; TCRdb's version includes in-frame clones alone and lacks a portion of them. Of approximately 150,000 clones in the sample, just over 85% are singletons; the top ten hold 5% to 6%. Deletions cut 9 bases from V and 0 bases from J, with 14 bases between. CDR3 length equals 14 residues. Germline-derived CDR1 and CDR2 are LNHDA and SQIVND (reference sequence). This sequence originates from an adult who received the AZD1222 COVID-19 vaccine. Here the sequenced sample was peripheral blood, taken 28 days after the second AZD1222 dose. This chain joins TRBV19 and TRBJ1-1, with a tentative D call TRBD1 (6 bases). CDR3 sequence reads: CASINRALNTEAFF. CDR3 DNA sequence: TGTGCCAGCATAAACAGGGCCTTGAACACTGAAGCTTTCTTT.